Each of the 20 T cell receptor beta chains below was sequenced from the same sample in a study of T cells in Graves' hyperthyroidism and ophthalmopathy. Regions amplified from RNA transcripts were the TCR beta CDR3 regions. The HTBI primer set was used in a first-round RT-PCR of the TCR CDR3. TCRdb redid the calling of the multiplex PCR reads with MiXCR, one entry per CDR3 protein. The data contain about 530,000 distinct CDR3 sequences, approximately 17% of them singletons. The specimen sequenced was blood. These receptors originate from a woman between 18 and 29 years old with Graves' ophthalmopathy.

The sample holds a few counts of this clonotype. The DNA of the CDR3 is TGTGCCAGCAGTTACCAGGCTATAGGCTTCACTGAAGCTTTCTTT. Translating gives CASSYQAIGFTEAFF. The chain is built from TRBV6-9 and TRBJ1-1; D gene unclear. The CDR3 is made up of 15 amino acids. Trimming pared 3 bases from V and 4 bases from J, leaving 15 bases between. The germline CDR1 and CDR2 sequences are MNHGY and SVAAGI.

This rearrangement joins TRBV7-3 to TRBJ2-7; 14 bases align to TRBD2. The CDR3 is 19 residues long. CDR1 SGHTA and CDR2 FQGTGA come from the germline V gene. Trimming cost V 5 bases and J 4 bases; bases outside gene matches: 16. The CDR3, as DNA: TGTGCCAGCAGCCCCCTCGGGGGTGGACTAGCGGGAGGAGGGTACGAGCAGTACTTC. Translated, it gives CASSPLGGGLAGGGYEQYF.

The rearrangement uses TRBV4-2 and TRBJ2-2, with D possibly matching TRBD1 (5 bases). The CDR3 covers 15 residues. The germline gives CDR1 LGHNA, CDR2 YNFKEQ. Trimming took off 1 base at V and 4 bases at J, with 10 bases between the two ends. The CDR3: CASSQANTGTGELFF. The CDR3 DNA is TGTGCCAGCAGCCAAGCGAACACAGGCACCGGGGAGCTGTTTTTT.

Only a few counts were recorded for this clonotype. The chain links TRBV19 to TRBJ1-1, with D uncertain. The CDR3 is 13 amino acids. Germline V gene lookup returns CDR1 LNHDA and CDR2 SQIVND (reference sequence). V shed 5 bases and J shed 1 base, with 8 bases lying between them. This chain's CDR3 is CASSLLWNTEAFF. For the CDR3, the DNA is TGTGCCAGTAGTCTTCTTTGGAACACTGAAGCTTTCTTT.

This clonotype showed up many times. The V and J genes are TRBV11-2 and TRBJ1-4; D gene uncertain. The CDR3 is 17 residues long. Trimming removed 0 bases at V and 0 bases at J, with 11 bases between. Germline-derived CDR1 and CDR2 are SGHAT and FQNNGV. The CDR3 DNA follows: TGTGCCAGCAGCTTAGATTCTCTAAAAGCAACTAATGAAAAACTGTTTTTT. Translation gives CASSLDSLKATNEKLFF.

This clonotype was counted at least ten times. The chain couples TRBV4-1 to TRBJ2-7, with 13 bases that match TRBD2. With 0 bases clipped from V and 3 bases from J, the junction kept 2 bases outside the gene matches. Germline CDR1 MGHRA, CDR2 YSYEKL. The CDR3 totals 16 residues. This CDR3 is CASSQDGTSGVYEQYF. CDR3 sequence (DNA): TGCGCCAGCAGCCAAGATGGGACTAGCGGGGTCTACGAGCAGTACTTC.

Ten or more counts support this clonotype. The CDR3 bases are TGCGCCAGCAGCTCTTTCGGGGGATACGAGCAGTACTTC. Its translation: CASSSFGGYEQYF. The chain links TRBV5-1 to TRBJ2-7; a weak D match, TRBD2 (6 bases). V was shortened by 3 bases and J by 4 bases, with 11 bases between the two germline ends. The length of the CDR3 is 13 residues. Germline V gives CDR1 SGHRS, CDR2 YFSETQ.

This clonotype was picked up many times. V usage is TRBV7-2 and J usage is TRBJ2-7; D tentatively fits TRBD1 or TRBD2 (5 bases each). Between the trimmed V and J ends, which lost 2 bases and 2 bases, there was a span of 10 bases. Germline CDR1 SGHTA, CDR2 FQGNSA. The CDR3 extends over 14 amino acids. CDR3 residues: CASSLQGVPYEQYF. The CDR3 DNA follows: TGTGCCAGCAGCTTACAGGGAGTACCCTACGAGCAGTACTTC.

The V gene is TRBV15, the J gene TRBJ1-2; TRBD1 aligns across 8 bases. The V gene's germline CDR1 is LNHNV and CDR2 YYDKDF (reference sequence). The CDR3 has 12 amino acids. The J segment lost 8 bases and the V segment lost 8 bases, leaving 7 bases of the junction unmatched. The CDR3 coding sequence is TGTGCCACCGGTACAGGGGGGGGAGGCTACACCTTC. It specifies CATGTGGGGYTF.

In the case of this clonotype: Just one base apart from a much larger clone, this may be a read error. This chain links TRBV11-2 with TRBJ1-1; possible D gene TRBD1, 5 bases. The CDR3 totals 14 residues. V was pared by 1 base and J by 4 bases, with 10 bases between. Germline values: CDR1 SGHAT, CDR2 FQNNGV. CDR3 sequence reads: CASSLATRGTEAFF. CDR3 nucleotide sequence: TGTGCCAGCAGCTTAGCCACGAGGGGCACTGAAGCTTTCTTT.

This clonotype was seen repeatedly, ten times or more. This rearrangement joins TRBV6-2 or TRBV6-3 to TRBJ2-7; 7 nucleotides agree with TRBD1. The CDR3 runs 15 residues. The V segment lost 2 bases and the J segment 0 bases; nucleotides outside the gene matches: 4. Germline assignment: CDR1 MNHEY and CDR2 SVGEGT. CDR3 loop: CASSYPGTASYEQYF. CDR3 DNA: TGTGCCAGCAGTTACCCTGGGACAGCCTCCTACGAGCAGTACTTC.

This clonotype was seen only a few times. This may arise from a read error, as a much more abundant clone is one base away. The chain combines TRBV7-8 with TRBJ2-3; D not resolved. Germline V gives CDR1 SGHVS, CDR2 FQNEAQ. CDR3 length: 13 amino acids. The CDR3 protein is CTSSSLLRDTQYF. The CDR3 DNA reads TGTACCAGCAGCTCCCTCCTAAGGGATACGCAGTATTTT. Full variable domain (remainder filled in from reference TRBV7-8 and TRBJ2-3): GAGVSQSPRYKVAKRGQDVALRCDPISGHVSLFWYQQALGQGPEFLTYFQNEAQLDKSGLPSDRFFAERPEGSVSTLKIQRTQQEDSAVYLCTSSSLLRDTQYFGPGTRLTVL.

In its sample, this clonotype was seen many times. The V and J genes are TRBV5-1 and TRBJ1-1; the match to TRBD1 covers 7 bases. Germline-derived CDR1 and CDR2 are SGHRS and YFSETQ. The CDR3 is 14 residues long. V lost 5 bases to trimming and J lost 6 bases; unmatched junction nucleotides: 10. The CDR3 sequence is CASRYDRAGAEAFF. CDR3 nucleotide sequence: TGCGCCAGCAGATATGACAGGGCCGGGGCTGAAGCTTTCTTT.

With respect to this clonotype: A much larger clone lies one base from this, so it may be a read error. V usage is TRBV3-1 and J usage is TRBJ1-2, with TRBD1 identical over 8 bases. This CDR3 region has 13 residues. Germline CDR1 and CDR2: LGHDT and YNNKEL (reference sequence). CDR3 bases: TGTGCCGGCAGCCAACAGGGGGAGTATGGCTACACCTTC. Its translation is CAGSQQGEYGYTF.

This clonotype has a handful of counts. The CDR3 region is CASSYAYQETQYF. The CDR3 DNA sequence: TGTGCCAGCAGTTATGCGTACCAAGAGACCCAGTACTTC. The gene calls are TRBV5-6 and TRBJ2-5; no clear D gene. V lost 5 bases and J 0 bases, leaving 8 bases between the germline ends. The CDR3 extends over 13 amino acids. The germline V gene has CDR1 SGHDT and CDR2 YYEEEE.

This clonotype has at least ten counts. CDR3 protein: CASSPRVMNTEAFF. The CDR3 DNA follows: TGTGCCAGCAGCCCGAGAGTAATGAACACTGAAGCTTTCTTT. The chain links TRBV14 to TRBJ1-1; D remains unclear. The CDR3 is 14 amino acids. V lost 4 bases, J lost 0 bases, and 9 bases lay in between. Germline CDR1 is SGHDN and CDR2 is FVKESK.

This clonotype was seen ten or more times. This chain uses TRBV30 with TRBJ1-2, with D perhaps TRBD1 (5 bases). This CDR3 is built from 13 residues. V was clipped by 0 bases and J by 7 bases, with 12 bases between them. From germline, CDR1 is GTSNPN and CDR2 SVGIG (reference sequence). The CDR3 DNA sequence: TGTGCCTGGAGTGTCATGGGGCGCCCTGGCTACACCTTC. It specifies CAWSVMGRPGYTF.

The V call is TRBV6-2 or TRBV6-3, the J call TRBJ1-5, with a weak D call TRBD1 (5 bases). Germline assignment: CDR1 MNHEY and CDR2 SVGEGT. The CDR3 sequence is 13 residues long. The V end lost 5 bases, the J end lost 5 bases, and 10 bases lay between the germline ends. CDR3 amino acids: CASSRQLDQPQHF. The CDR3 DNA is TGTGCCAGCAGTCGACAGCTTGATCAGCCCCAGCATTTT.

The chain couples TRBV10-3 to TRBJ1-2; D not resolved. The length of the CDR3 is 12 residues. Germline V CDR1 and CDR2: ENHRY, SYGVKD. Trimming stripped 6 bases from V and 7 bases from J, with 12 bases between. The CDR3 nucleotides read TGTGCCATCAGGGACCTCGTACTTGGCTACACCTTC. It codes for CAIRDLVLGYTF.

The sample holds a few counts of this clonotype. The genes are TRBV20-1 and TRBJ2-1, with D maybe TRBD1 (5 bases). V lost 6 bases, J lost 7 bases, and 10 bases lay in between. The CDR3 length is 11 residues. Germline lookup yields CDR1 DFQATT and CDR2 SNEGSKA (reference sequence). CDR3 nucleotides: TGCAGTGCCGATCCAGGGAATGAGCAGTTCTTC. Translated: CSADPGNEQFF.